This T cell receptor (beta chain) was obtained from a study of control samples from healthy donors and cancer patients. Using immunoSEQ multiplex PCR, the repertoire was profiled, and TCRdb retains in-frame clones only, with some absent. The sample lists fewer than 100,000 clones, roughly four fifths occurring once. With 3 bases removed from V and 1 base from J, the gap between germline ends came to 13 bases. This CDR3 spans 15 amino acids. CDR1 and CDR2 from the germline V gene are LNHDA and SQIVND (reference sequence). The chain has TRBV19 and TRBJ2-7; D gene unclear. The sample comprised blood. The source of this sequence is a woman aged 55-75 years in good health. Here the CDR3 reads CASSISARSSYEQYF. The CDR3 DNA reads TGTGCCAGTAGTATCTCAGCCCGGTCATCCTACGAGCAGTACTTC.